These 29 T cell receptor beta chains originate from one sample sequenced in a study of early T cells in non-severe SARS-CoV-2 infection. Using its own MiXCR run on the 5' RACE reads, TCRdb lists one record per CDR3 protein. The table lists fewer than 85,000 distinct CDR3 sequences, roughly 15% of them singletons, with approximately 4% in the top ten. Source: whole blood, taken at baseline. The receptor source for this set is an adult who was a healthcare worker with PCR-confirmed SARS-CoV-2 infection or an uninfected control (not recorded which).

This clonotype appeared a few times. This chain uses TRBV5-1 with TRBJ2-3; D is perhaps TRBD1 (6 bases). This CDR3 spans 13 amino acids. V was shortened by 2 bases and J by 6 bases, with 10 bases between the two germline ends. The germline gives CDR1 SGHRS, CDR2 YFSETQ. CDR3 nucleotides: TGCGCCAGCAGCTTTTGGGGGCGGGATACGCAGTATTTT. This codes for CASSFWGRDTQYF.

The genes are TRBV9 and TRBJ2-7; the match to TRBD2 covers 8 bases. There are 13 residues in the CDR3. Germline V gene data show CDR1 as SGDLS and CDR2 as YYNGEE. V trimming: 3 bases; J trimming: 3 bases; junction bases outside the gene matches: 2. In DNA, the CDR3 is TGTGCCAGCAGCGCGGCGGGGGGCTACGAGCAGTACTTC. This translates into CASSAAGGYEQYF.

The sample holds many counts of this clonotype. This rearrangement joins TRBV5-1 to TRBJ2-7, with D unclear. This CDR3 contains 15 residues. Trimming took off 3 bases at V and 3 bases at J, with 16 bases between the two ends. Germline assignment: CDR1 SGHRS and CDR2 YFSETQ. CDR3 protein: CASSYGPELSYEQYF. The CDR3 DNA follows: TGCGCCAGCAGCTATGGTCCTGAACTGAGCTACGAGCAGTACTTC. Full variable domain (missing parts from reference TRBV5-1 and TRBJ2-7): KAGVTQTPRYLIKTRGQQVTLSCSPISGHRSVSWYQQTPGQGLQFLFEYFSETQRNKGNFPGRFSGRQFSNSRSEMNVSTLELGDSALYLCASSYGPELSYEQYFGPGTRLTVT.

This clonotype has a handful of counts. The chain joins TRBV12-3 or TRBV12-4 to TRBJ2-5; TRBD2 is a possible D gene (6 bases). There are 14 residues in the CDR3. Trimming removed 3 bases from V and 5 bases from J, with 13 bases in between. CDR3 coding DNA: TGTGCCAGCAGTTTTGGGGGGACCAGGGAGACCCAGTACTTC. This encodes CASSFGGTRETQYF.

This chain links TRBV2 with TRBJ2-7; tentatively, D is TRBD1 (5 bases). Germline CDR1 SNHLY, CDR2 FYNNEI. Trimming shortened V by 4 bases and J by 6 bases, and 13 bases separated the two germline ends. The CDR3 has 13 residues. The CDR3 is CASSVHRSPEQYF. Here the CDR3 DNA reads TGTGCCAGCAGTGTGCACAGGTCCCCCGAGCAGTACTTC.

V gene TRBV14 combines with J gene TRBJ2-3; tentatively, D is TRBD1 or TRBD2 (5 bases each). CDR3 length equals 14 residues. Germline lookup yields CDR1 SGHDN and CDR2 FVKESK. V dropped 6 bases and J dropped 7 bases, with 17 bases sitting between them. CDR3 in amino acids: CASRGVRAFNTQYF. In nucleotides, the CDR3 is TGTGCCAGCAGGGGGGTGAGAGCCTTCAATACGCAGTATTTT.

This clonotype was picked up a small number of times. V is TRBV11-2 and J is TRBJ2-3; 8 bases map to TRBD2. The CDR3 is 14 amino acids. J was trimmed by 6 bases and V by 5 bases; bases with no gene match: 7. Looked up from germline, CDR1 is SGHAT and CDR2 is FQNNGV. CDR3 sequence reads: CASSPGGGGDTQYF. As DNA, the CDR3 is TGTGCCAGCAGCCCCGGGGGCGGGGGGGATACGCAGTATTTT.

The CDR3 loop reads CSAREGGRSYEQYF. CDR3 nucleotides: TGCAGTGCTAGAGAGGGCGGCCGCTCCTACGAGCAGTACTTC. The V gene is TRBV20-1, the J gene TRBJ2-7; D uncertain. The V gene's germline CDR1 is DFQATT and CDR2 SNEGSKA (reference sequence). V was clipped by 0 bases and J by 0 bases, with 9 bases between them. The CDR3 runs 14 residues.

This rearrangement joins TRBV7-6 to TRBJ2-7, with 12 bases identical to TRBD1. The CDR3 contains 19 residues. Germline V gene sequence: CDR1 SGHVS, CDR2 FNYEAQ. V shed 2 bases and J 0 bases; nucleotides not matched to a gene: 11. CDR3 DNA: TGTGCCAGCAGCTTAAGCCCCTTGATGGGACAGGGGGCCTCCTACGAGCAGTACTTC. This sequence encodes CASSLSPLMGQGASYEQYF.

This clonotype has at least ten counts. The chain has TRBV20-1 and TRBJ2-5; no reliable D call. Germline CDR1 and CDR2: DFQATT and SNEGSKA (reference sequence). V shed 3 bases and J shed 3 bases, with 11 bases lying between them. This CDR3 comprises 13 residues. CDR3 region: CSASPLGKETQYF. The CDR3, as DNA: TGCAGTGCTAGTCCGCTGGGGAAAGAGACCCAGTACTTC.

This sequence joins TRBV20-1 and TRBJ1-1, with a weak D call TRBD1 (6 bases). Germline lookup yields CDR1 DFQATT and CDR2 SNEGSKA (reference sequence). Between the trimmed V and J ends, which lost 3 bases and 3 bases, there was a span of 11 bases. The CDR3 length is 13 residues. The CDR3: CSARGYRDTEAFF. As DNA, the CDR3 is TGCAGTGCTAGGGGATACAGGGACACTGAAGCTTTCTTT.

This chain links TRBV2 with TRBJ2-1; TRBD2 aligns across 7 bases. Germline V lookup: CDR1 SNHLY, CDR2 FYNNEI. Trimming at V came to 1 base and at J to 8 bases, leaving 8 bases not matched to a gene. The CDR3 loop spans 15 amino acids. CDR3 sequence: CASSEERLATDEQFF. CDR3 nucleotide sequence: TGTGCCAGCAGTGAAGAGCGACTAGCAACGGATGAGCAGTTCTTC. The complete variable domain, with remaining parts taken from reference TRBV2 and TRBJ2-1, reads EPEVTQTPSHQVTQMGQEVILRCVPISNHLYFYWYRQILGQKVEFLVSFYNNEISEKSEIFDDQFSVERPDGSNFTLKIRSTKLEDSAMYFCASSEERLATDEQFFGPGTRLTVL.

This clonotype was counted at least ten times. The genes are TRBV9 and TRBJ1-2; TRBD1 agrees at 9 bases. Germline CDR1 reads SGDLS; CDR2 reads YYNGEE. The V gene end was trimmed by 1 base and the J gene end by 4 bases; junction bases not matched to a gene: 5. This CDR3 spans 15 amino acids. The CDR3 sequence is CASSVLDRGSYGYTF. The CDR3 coding sequence is TGTGCCAGCAGCGTATTGGACAGGGGTAGCTATGGCTACACCTTC.

This clonotype showed up just a few times. The V and J genes are TRBV20-1 and TRBJ1-5; D may be TRBD1 (6 bases). Germline V lookup: CDR1 DFQATT, CDR2 SNEGSKA (reference sequence). Trimming shortened V by 5 bases and J by 3 bases, and 17 bases separated the two germline ends. This CDR3 contains 15 residues. The CDR3 DNA reads TGCAGTGCTTACGCGGTTGCAGGGGTCAATCAGCCCCAGCATTTT. The encoded protein is CSAYAVAGVNQPQHF.

The J gene is TRBJ2-3, the V gene TRBV15; 8 positions agree with TRBD1. CDR3 size: 15 residues. The V gene end was trimmed by 3 bases and the J gene end by 3 bases; junction bases not matched to a gene: 5. The germline V gene has CDR1 LNHNV and CDR2 YYDKDF (reference sequence). This CDR3 is CATSRAGTGTDTQYF. The CDR3, as DNA: TGTGCCACCAGCAGGGCCGGGACAGGAACAGATACGCAGTATTTT.

This clonotype was recorded at least ten times. This chain connects TRBV7-8 to TRBJ1-2; 10 bases fit TRBD1. V shed 8 bases and J 8 bases; nucleotides not matched to a gene: 5. This CDR3 is built from 12 residues. Germline V lookup: CDR1 SGHVS, CDR2 FQNEAQ. DNA for the CDR3: TGTGCCAGCCGGGACAGGGGTGGCGGCTACACCTTC. As protein: CASRDRGGGYTF.

This chain uses TRBV20-1 with TRBJ2-5; D is ambiguous. The CDR3 loop spans 13 amino acids. The germline V and J ends were trimmed by 1 base and 5 bases, with 11 bases remaining between them. Looked up from germline, CDR1 is DFQATT and CDR2 is SNEGSKA (reference sequence). This CDR3 is CSARAAVDETQYF. The CDR3 nucleotides read TGCAGTGCTAGAGCTGCTGTAGACGAGACCCAGTACTTC.

This clonotype was counted between two and nine times. The chain recombines TRBV20-1 with TRBJ2-7, with 11 positions matching TRBD2. J was trimmed by 7 bases and V by 5 bases; bases with no gene match: 10. The CDR3 sequence is 14 residues long. Germline V gives CDR1 DFQATT, CDR2 SNEGSKA (reference sequence). The CDR3 reads CSAFPTSGEEEQYF. Here the CDR3 DNA reads TGCAGTGCTTTCCCGACTAGCGGGGAGGAAGAGCAGTACTTC.

This clonotype has at least ten counts. The rearrangement links TRBV30 to TRBJ2-1; 7 bases are shared with TRBD2. The germline gives CDR1 GTSNPN, CDR2 SVGIG (reference sequence). The CDR3 spans 11 residues. Trimming removed 5 bases from V and 6 bases from J; junction bases left unmatched: 1. CDR3 sequence: CAWAGANEQFF. CDR3 coding DNA: TGTGCCTGGGCGGGAGCCAATGAGCAGTTCTTC.

This clonotype was picked up a small number of times. The rearrangement joins TRBV24-1 to TRBJ2-1; 11 positions match TRBD2. Looked up from germline, CDR1 is KGHDR and CDR2 is SFDVKD. V lost 1 base to trimming and J lost 5 bases; unmatched junction nucleotides: 3. The CDR3 totals 16 residues. CDR3 loop: CATSDFSSGRHNEQFF. The DNA for the CDR3 is TGTGCCACCAGTGATTTTTCTAGCGGGAGGCACAATGAGCAGTTCTTC.

This clonotype appeared a few times. V and J are TRBV7-3 and TRBJ2-5; TRBD2 agrees at 7 bases. The CDR3 is made up of 13 amino acids. Germline values: CDR1 SGHTA, CDR2 FQGTGA. J gave up 1 base and V 5 bases, and 1 base lay outside the gene matches. CDR3 bases: TGTGCCAGCAGCCGGGAGGTCCAAGAGACCCAGTACTTC. Translated: CASSREVQETQYF.

The chain combines TRBV6-5 with TRBJ2-6; D possibly corresponds to TRBD2 (6 bases). The germline CDR1 and CDR2 sequences are MNHEY and SVGAGI. With 10 bases removed from V and 0 bases from J, the gap between germline ends came to 10 bases. CDR3 size: 14 residues. This CDR3 reads CAIRRDSGANVLTF. The DNA for the CDR3 is TGTGCCATACGGAGGGACTCTGGGGCCAACGTCCTGACTTTC.

This clonotype has a handful of counts. This chain joins TRBV3-1 and TRBJ2-1, with TRBD2 identical over 11 bases. The CDR3 contains 15 residues. Germline CDR1 is LGHDT and CDR2 is YNNKEL (reference sequence). The J segment lost 6 bases and the V segment lost 3 bases, leaving 4 bases of the junction unmatched. CDR3 in DNA: TGTGCCAGCAGCCAGGGACTAGCGGCTGTCAATGAGCAGTTCTTC. It specifies CASSQGLAAVNEQFF.

The sample holds many counts of this clonotype. This chain uses TRBV7-9 with TRBJ1-3, with a weak D call TRBD1 (5 bases). V was cut by 7 bases and J by 0 bases, with 22 bases left in between. The CDR3 runs 18 residues. Germline V gene data show CDR1 as SEHNR and CDR2 as FQNEAQ (reference sequence). CDR3: CASNGARPVEISGNTIYF. The CDR3 coding sequence is TGTGCCAGCAACGGGGCCCGACCCGTTGAAATCTCTGGAAACACCATATATTTT.

The chain's CDR3 is CASREDSYNSPLHF. CDR3 sequence (DNA): TGTGCCAGCAGAGAGGACAGCTATAATTCACCCCTCCACTTT. This chain joins TRBV2 and TRBJ1-6, with D possibly matching TRBD1 (6 bases). V was trimmed by 6 bases and J by 3 bases, leaving 9 bases between them. CDR3 length equals 14 residues. CDR1 is SNHLY, CDR2 FYNNEI, per germline.

The CDR3 DNA reads as TGTGCCAGCAGCTTGTTAGGACCGACCTACGAGCAGTACTTC. Its protein is CASSLLGPTYEQYF. This rearrangement joins TRBV5-6 to TRBJ2-7; D is unclear. Trimming shortened V by 1 base and J by 2 bases, and 10 bases separated the two germline ends. Germline CDR1 is SGHDT and CDR2 is YYEEEE. CDR3 size: 14 residues.

This sequence joins TRBV7-2 and TRBJ2-1, with D perhaps matching TRBD2 (5 bases). CDR1 and CDR2 from the germline V gene are SGHTA and FQGNSA. This CDR3 is 17 amino acids long. Trimming removed 3 bases from V and 4 bases from J, with 19 bases in between. CDR3 DNA: TGTGCCAGCAGCTTCGACAAACAACAGCGCGGGTACAATGAGCAGTTCTTC. This encodes CASSFDKQQRGYNEQFF.

The rearrangement uses TRBV29-1 and TRBJ2-1, with 10 positions matching TRBD1. This CDR3 is built from 12 residues. In germline, CDR1 is SQVTM, CDR2 ANQGSEA. Germline trimming cut 5 bases from V and 9 bases from J; bases unmatched to any gene: 4. CDR3 sequence reads: CSVSGTGVEQFF. The CDR3 DNA reads as TGCAGCGTTTCAGGGACAGGGGTTGAGCAGTTCTTC.

About this clonotype: Just one base apart from a much larger clone, this may be a read error. The rearrangement uses TRBV7-9 and TRBJ2-1, with 9 bases aligning to TRBD2. CDR3 length equals 15 residues. V trimming: 1 base; J trimming: 4 bases; junction bases outside the gene matches: 2. Looked up from germline, CDR1 is SEHNR and CDR2 is FQNEAQ (reference sequence). CDR3 DNA sequence: TGTGCCAGCAGCTTAGTGACTAGCGGATACAATGAGCAGTTCTTC. It yields the protein CASSLVTSGYNEQFF. The full variable domain, completed using reference TRBV7-9 and TRBJ2-1, is DTGVSQNPRHKITKRGQNVTFRCDPISEHNRLYWYRQTLGQGPEFLTYFQNEAQLEKSRLLSDRFSAERPKGSFSTLEIQRTEQGDSAMYLCASSLVTSGYNEQFFGPGTRLTVL.